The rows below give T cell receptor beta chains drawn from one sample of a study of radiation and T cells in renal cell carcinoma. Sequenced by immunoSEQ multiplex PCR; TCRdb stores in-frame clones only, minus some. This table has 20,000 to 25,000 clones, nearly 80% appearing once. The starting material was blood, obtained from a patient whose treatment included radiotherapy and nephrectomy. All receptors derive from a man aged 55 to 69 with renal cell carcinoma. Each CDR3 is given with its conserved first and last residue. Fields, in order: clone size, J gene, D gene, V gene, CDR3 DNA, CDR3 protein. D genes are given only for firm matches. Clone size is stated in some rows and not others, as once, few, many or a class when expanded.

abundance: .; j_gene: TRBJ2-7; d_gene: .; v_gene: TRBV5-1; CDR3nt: TGCGCCAGCAGTCTACAGGGAGAGGGGCCCTACGAGCAGTACTTC; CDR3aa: CASSLQGEGPYEQYF
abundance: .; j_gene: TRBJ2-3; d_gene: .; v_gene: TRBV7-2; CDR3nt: TGTGCCAGCAGCTTAGTGCGGGCGCGCGCAGATACGCAGTATTTT; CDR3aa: CASSLVRARADTQYF
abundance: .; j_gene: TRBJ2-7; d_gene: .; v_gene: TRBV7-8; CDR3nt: TGTGCCAGCAGCTTAGACGACGAGCAGTACTTC; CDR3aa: CASSLDDEQYF
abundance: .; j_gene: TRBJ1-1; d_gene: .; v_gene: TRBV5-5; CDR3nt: TGTGCCAGCAGCTCCCGGGTTGTGGGGGACACTGAAGCTTTCTTT; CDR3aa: CASSSRVVGDTEAFF
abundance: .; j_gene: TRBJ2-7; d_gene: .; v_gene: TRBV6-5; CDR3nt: TGTGCCAGCAGTGCAACAGGGAACGAGCAGTACTTC; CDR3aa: CASSATGNEQYF
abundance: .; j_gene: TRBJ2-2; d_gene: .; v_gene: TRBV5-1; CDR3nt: TGCGCCAGCAGCTTGAGGGAGCTCCTAGCGTCCACCGGGGAGCTGTTTTTT; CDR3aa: CASSLRELLASTGELFF
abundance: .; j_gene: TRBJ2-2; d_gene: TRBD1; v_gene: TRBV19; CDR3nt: TGTGCCAGTAGCGCGCCGGGACAGGTTGCCGGGGAGCTGTTTTTT; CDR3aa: CASSAPGQVAGELFF
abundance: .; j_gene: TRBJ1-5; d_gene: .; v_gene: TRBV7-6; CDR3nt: TGTGCCAGCAGCTTATCAGAGGCTCAGCCCCAGCATTTT; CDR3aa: CASSLSEAQPQHF
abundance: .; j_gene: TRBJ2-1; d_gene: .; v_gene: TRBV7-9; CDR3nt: TGTGCCAGCAGCTTATTTTCTCAGTTCGGGCGGATGAATGAGCAGTTCTTC; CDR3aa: CASSLFSQFGRMNEQFF
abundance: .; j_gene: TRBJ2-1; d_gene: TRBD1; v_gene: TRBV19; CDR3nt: TGTGCCAGTCTCCGGGACAGGGGTGGTGAGCAGTTCTTC; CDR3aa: CASLRDRGGEQFF
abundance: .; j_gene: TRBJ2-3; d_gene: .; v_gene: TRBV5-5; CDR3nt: TGTGCCAGCAGCTTTGGGCTAAACACAGATACGCAGTATTTT; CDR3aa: CASSFGLNTDTQYF
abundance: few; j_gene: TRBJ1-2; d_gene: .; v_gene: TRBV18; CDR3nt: TGTGCCAGCTCACCAGTAGTGGACCCTAACTATGGCTACACCTTC; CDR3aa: CASSPVVDPNYGYTF
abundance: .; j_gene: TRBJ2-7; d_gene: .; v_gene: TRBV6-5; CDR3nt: TGTGCCGGAGGGTATAGCTCCAACTACGAGCAGTACTTC; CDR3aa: CAGGYSSNYEQYF
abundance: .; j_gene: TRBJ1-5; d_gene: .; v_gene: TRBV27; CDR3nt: TGTGCCAGCAGTTTATCAAAAACGGGCAATCAGCCCCAGCATTTT; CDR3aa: CASSLSKTGNQPQHF
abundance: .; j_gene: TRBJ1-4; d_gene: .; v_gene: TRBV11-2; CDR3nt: TGTGCCAGCAGCTTAAGCGAGTCAGGTGAAAAACTGTTTTTT; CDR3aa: CASSLSESGEKLFF
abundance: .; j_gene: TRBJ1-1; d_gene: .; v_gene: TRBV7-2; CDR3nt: TGTGCCAGCAGCGAGGACAGGAACACTGAAGCTTTCTTT; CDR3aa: CASSEDRNTEAFF
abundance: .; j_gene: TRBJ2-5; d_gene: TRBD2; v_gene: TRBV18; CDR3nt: TGTGCCAGCTCACCTCCGGGACTAGCGGGAGTTGAGACCCAGTACTTC; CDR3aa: CASSPPGLAGVETQYF
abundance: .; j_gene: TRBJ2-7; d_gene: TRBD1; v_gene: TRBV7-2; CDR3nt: TGTGCCAGCAGCTTAGCGGGACAGGGGTTGTACGAGCAGTACTTC; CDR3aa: CASSLAGQGLYEQYF
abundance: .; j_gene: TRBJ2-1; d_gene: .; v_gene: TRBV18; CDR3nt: TGTGCCAGCTCACCGGCTAGCGAGGGGAATGAGCAGTTCTTC; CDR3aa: CASSPASEGNEQFF
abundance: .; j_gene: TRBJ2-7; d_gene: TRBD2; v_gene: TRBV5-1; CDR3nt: TGCGCCAGCAGCTTTAGCGGGAGGGCGGTCGAGCAGTACTTC; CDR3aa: CASSFSGRAVEQYF
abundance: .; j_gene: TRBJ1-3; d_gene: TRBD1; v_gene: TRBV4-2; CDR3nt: TGTGCCAGCAGCCACCCGGACAGGCCCTCTGGAAACACCATATATTTT; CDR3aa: CASSHPDRPSGNTIYF
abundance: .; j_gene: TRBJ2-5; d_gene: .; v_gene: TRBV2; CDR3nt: TGTGCCAGCAGTAGCCAGAGAGGAGAGACCCAGTACTTC; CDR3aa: CASSSQRGETQYF
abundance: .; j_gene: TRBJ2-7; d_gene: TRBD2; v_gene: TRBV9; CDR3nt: TGTGCCAGCAGCGTAGGGGGACTAGCGGGCACGAGAAGAGGCTACGAGCAGTACTTC; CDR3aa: CASSVGGLAGTRRGYEQYF
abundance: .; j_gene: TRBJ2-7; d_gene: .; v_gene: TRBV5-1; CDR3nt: TGCGCCAGCAGCTTGGCTGCAGCCTCCTACGAGCAGTACTTC; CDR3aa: CASSLAAASYEQYF
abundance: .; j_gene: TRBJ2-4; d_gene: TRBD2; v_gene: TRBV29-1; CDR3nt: TGCAGCGTGGTCCGAGTAGCGGGAGGGGGCATTCAGTACTTC; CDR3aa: CSVVRVAGGGIQYF
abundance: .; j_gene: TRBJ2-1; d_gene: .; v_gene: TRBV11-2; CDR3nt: TGTGCCAGCAGCTTAGGAGGGGGACTCTTCAATGAGCAGTTCTTC; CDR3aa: CASSLGGGLFNEQFF
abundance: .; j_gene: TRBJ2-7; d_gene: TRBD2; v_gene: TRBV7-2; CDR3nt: TGTGCCAGCAGCCTTCAACTAGCGGGGTCCGAGCAGTACTTC; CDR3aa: CASSLQLAGSEQYF
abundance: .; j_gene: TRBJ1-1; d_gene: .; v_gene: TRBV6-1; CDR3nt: TGTGCCAGCAGTGAAGGGCGGGGGGCGAACACTGAAGCTTTCTTT; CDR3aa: CASSEGRGANTEAFF
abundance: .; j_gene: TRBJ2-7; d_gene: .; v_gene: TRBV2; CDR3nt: TGTGCCAGCAGTGAACTAGGCAGGACTACCTACGAGCAGTACTTC; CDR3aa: CASSELGRTTYEQYF
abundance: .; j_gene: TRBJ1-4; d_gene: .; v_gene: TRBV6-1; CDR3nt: TGTGCCAGCAGTGCCTCGAGGGCTAATGAAAAACTGTTTTTT; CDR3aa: CASSASRANEKLFF
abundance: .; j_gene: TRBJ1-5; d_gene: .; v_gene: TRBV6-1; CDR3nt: TGTGCCAGCAGAAGAGAAAGGGGTCATCAGCCCCAGCATTTT; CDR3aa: CASRRERGHQPQHF
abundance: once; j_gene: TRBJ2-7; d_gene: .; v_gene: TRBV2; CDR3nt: TGTGCCAGCAGTCACCTACACTCCTACGAGCAGTACTTC; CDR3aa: CASSHLHSYEQYF
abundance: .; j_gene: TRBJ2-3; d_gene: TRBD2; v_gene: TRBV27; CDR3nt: TGTGCCAGCAGTCTTGTCGTGGGACTACATAGCACAGATACGCAGTATTTT; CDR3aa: CASSLVVGLHSTDTQYF
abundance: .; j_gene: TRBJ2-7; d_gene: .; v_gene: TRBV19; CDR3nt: TGTGCCAGTAGTCTACCGAAGGGGCCTGAACCCTACGAGCAGTACTTC; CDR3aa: CASSLPKGPEPYEQYF
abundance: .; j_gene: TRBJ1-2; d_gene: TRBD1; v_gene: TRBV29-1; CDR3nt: TGCAGCGTTTTGACAGGGAAAGGCTATGGCTACACCTTC; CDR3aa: CSVLTGKGYGYTF
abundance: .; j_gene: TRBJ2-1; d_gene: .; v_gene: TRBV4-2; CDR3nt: TGTGCCAGCAGCCTTTACCCCGGGCCTTCTAATGAGCAGTTCTTC; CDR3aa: CASSLYPGPSNEQFF
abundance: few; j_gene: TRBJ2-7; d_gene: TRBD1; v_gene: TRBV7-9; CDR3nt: TGTGCCAGCAGCCCCGGGACAGCGACCTACGAGCAGTACTTC; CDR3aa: CASSPGTATYEQYF
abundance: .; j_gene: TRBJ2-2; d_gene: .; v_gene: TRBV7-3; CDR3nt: TGTGCCAGCAGCTTAATAGGGGCTAGCGTGGGGGAGCTGTTTTTT; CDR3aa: CASSLIGASVGELFF
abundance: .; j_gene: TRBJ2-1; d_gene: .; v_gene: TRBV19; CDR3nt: TGTGCCAGTAGTATGGCTAGGAGCGGGCGGGGTAGTGAGCAGTTCTTC; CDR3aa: CASSMARSGRGSEQFF
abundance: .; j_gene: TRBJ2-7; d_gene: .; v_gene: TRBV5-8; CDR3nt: TGTGCCAGCAGCCCCGGGACCATCTACGAGCAGTACTTC; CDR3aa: CASSPGTIYEQYF
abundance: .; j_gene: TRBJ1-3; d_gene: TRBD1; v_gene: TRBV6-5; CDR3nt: TGTGCCAGCAGTTCTCCGGGAGGGGGCAACACCATATATTTT; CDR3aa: CASSSPGGGNTIYF
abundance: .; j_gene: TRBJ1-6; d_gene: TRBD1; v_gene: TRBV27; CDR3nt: TGTGCCAGCCCGGGACAGGGAACGAATTCACCCCTCCACTTT; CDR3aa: CASPGQGTNSPLHF
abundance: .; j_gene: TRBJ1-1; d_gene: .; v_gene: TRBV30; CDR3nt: TGTGCCTGGAGTGTAGCTCTTGAAGCTTTCTTT; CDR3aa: CAWSVALEAFF
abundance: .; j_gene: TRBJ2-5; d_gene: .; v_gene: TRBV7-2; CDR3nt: TGTGCCAGCAGCTCAAAGAACCAAGAGACCCAGTACTTC; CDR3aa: CASSSKNQETQYF
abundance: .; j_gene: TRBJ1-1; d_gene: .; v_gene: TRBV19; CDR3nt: TGTGCCAGTAGTTCGTACACTGAAGCTTTCTTT; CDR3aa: CASSSYTEAFF
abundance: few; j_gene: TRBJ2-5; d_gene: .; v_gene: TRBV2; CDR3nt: TGTGCCAGCAACGGGGTGTTCCAAGAGACCCAGTACTTC; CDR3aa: CASNGVFQETQYF
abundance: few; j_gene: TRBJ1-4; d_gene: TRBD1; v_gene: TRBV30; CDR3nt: TGTGCCTGGACCGAATACAGGGGTGGTGAAAAACTGTTTTTT; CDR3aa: CAWTEYRGGEKLFF
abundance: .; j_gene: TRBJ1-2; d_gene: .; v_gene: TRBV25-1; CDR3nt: TGTGCCAGCAGCGACGGCTGGGGGGGCGACTATGGCTACACCTTC; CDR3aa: CASSDGWGGDYGYTF
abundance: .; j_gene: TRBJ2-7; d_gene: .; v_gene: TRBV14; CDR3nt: TGTGCCAGCAGCCAAACGGACTACTCCTCCTACGAGCAGTACTTC; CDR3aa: CASSQTDYSSYEQYF
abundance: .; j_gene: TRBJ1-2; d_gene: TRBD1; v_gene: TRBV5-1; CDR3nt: TGCGCCAGCAGCCTCGGACAGGGGACTTCCTATGGCTACACCTTC; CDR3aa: CASSLGQGTSYGYTF